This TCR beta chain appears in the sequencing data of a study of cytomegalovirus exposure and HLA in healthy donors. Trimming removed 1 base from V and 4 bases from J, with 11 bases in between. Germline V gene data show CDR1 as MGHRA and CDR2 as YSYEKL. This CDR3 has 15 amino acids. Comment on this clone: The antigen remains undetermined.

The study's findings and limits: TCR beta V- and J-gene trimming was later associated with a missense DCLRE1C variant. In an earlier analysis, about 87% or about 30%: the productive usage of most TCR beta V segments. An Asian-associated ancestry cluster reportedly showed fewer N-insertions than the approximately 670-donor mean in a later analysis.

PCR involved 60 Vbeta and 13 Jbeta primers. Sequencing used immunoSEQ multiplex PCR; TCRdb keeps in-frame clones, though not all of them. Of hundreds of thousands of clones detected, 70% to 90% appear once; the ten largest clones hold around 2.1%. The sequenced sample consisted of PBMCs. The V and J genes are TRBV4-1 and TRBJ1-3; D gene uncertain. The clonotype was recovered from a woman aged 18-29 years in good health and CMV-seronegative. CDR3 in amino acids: CASSQASGRGNTIYF. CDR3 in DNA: TGCGCCAGCAGCCAAGCCAGCGGGCGGGGAAACACCATATATTTT.